Given below is one TCR beta chain in context. Trimming shortened V by 5 bases and J by 1 base, and 11 bases separated the two germline ends. This CDR3 has 14 amino acids. Germline V lookup: CDR1 MNHNY, CDR2 SVGAGI (reference sequence). This table comes from immunoSEQ multiplex PCR, and its TCRdb copy is limited to in-frame clones, with some not included. Here the sample spans about 1.1 million clones, about four fifths being singletons. These data come from a study of shared clonotypes between healthy human individuals. The V call is TRBV6-6, the J call TRBJ2-5; no clear D gene. The sample taken for sequencing was memory CD4+ T cells from PBMCs. The sample's subset: CD45RA-negative fraction. This clonotype originated in a man aged 18 to 30 in good health. Some clones in this sample may be carry-over from other donors' samples. CDR3 sequence reads: CASSTSSFQETQYF. The CDR3 DNA reads as TGTGCCAGCAGTACTTCAAGTTTCCAAGAGACCCAGTACTTC.